The present entry profiles one T cell receptor (beta chain) with its context. Its antigen remains unidentified. This record comes from a study of T cell responses to AZD1222 COVID-19 vaccine. Overall study findings and caveats: Spike was spanned by vaccine-associated CD4 TCRs, which were dominant at 160-218 and 743-854. Targeting of unmutated variant regions was reportedly seen in nearly half of spike-specific TCRs. Baseline testing showed seropositivity in only a handful of AZD1222 recipients.

V shed 4 bases and J shed 5 bases, with 8 bases lying between them. Per germline, CDR1 MNHEY and CDR2 SVGEGT. The CDR3 extends over 12 amino acids. The assay was immunoSEQ multiplex PCR, and TCRdb's table has in-frame clones only and misses some. Among about 72,000 clones listed, 80% to 90% were seen once. The sequence came from an adult who received the AZD1222 COVID-19 vaccine. The sequencing here drew on peripheral blood, taken 28 days after the second AZD1222 dose. This chain connects TRBV6-2 or TRBV6-3 to TRBJ1-2, with TRBD1 as a possible D gene (6 bases). The CDR3 region is CASSSQGYGYTF. The DNA for the CDR3 is TGTGCCAGCAGTTCCCAGGGGTATGGCTACACCTTC.